These 15 T cell receptor beta chains were sequenced from one sample in a study of T-cell memory formation after mild COVID-19. Each CDR3 protein is one row after TCRdb ran MiXCR on the 5' RACE reads. This table holds about 470,000 distinct CDR3 sequences, about 20% found once. Specimen: PBMCs or a T cell subset sorted from them (not recorded which). The receptor source for this set is an adult woman who had mild COVID-19 (a few samples of this study predate the infection). Cell type and time point are not known.

A few counts support this clonotype. The CDR3 region has the DNA TGTGCCAGCAGCCTTAGCGGGAATGGCGACGAGCAGTACTTC. This codes for CASSLSGNGDEQYF. The chain carries TRBV3-1 and TRBJ2-7, with 8 nucleotides matching TRBD2. Per the germline V gene, CDR1 is LGHDT and CDR2 is YNNKEL (reference sequence). This CDR3 contains 14 residues. V dropped 4 bases and J dropped 5; count of bases not matched to a gene: 7.

This clonotype has more than one count but fewer than ten. The J gene is TRBJ2-7, the V gene TRBV4-1; weak D call: TRBD1 (5 bases). V was trimmed by 0 bases and J by 4 bases, leaving 16 bases between them. Germline loops: CDR1 MGHRA, CDR2 YSYEKL. This CDR3 has 16 residues. CDR3 region: CASSQDPRDSPYEQYF. The CDR3 coding sequence is TGCGCCAGCAGCCAAGACCCGAGAGACAGCCCGTACGAGCAGTACTTC.

This clonotype was counted only a few times. The genes are TRBV7-9 and TRBJ2-1; 14 nucleotides line up with TRBD2. V shed 5 bases, J shed 3 bases, and the junction held 3 bases outside the gene matches. CDR1 is SEHNR and CDR2 is FQNEAQ in the germline V gene (reference sequence). The CDR3 length is 16 residues. CDR3 DNA sequence: TGTGCCAGCAGCCGGGGGACTAGCGGGAGCTACAATGAGCAGTTCTTC. Translated: CASSRGTSGSYNEQFF.

V is TRBV6-6 and J is TRBJ1-3; TRBD1 matches 7 bases. V was pared by 5 bases and J by 0 bases, with 4 bases of the junction left unmatched. This CDR3 is built from 15 residues. Germline loops: CDR1 MNHNY, CDR2 SVGAGI (reference sequence). Here the CDR3 reads CASSPRGFSGNTIYF. The DNA of the CDR3 is TGTGCCAGCAGTCCCAGGGGGTTCTCTGGAAACACCATATATTTT.

The chain joins TRBV7-3 to TRBJ2-2; 8 bases align to TRBD2. V gave up 1 base and J gave up 4 bases; unmatched junction bases: 5. This CDR3 has 16 residues. Germline V CDR1 and CDR2: SGHTA, FQGTGA. CDR3 in amino acids: CASSLNVAGITGELFF. CDR3 sequence (DNA): TGTGCCAGCAGCTTAAATGTAGCGGGGATCACCGGGGAGCTGTTTTTT.

The V and J genes are TRBV7-6 and TRBJ2-1; tentative D call: TRBD2 (6 bases). The germline V and J ends were trimmed by 2 bases and 7 bases, with 15 bases remaining between them. CDR1 and CDR2 (germline): SGHVS, FNYEAQ. This CDR3 contains 15 residues. The CDR3 protein is CASSLISGGKNEQFF. As DNA, the CDR3 is TGTGCCAGCAGCTTAATCAGCGGAGGGAAGAATGAGCAGTTCTTC.

This clonotype was counted once. The chain recombines TRBV4-3 with TRBJ2-1; TRBD1 aligns across 7 bases. The germline V gene encodes CDR1 LGHNA and CDR2 YSLEER. Trimming removed 3 bases from V and 9 bases from J; junction bases left unmatched: 5. CDR3 length: 13 amino acids. The CDR3 sequence is CASSQGQSGEQFF. CDR3 in DNA: TGCGCCAGCAGCCAGGGACAGAGTGGTGAGCAGTTCTTC.

This chain joins TRBV2 and TRBJ1-2, with TRBD1 matching 9 bases. The CDR3 spans 16 residues. Germline V gene data show CDR1 as SNHLY and CDR2 as FYNNEI. The V segment lost 9 bases and the J segment 4 bases; nucleotides outside the gene matches: 15. The CDR3 DNA reads as TGTGCCAGTCCACCGGGACAGGGTGTATTGGTCTATGGCTACACCTTC. It specifies CASPPGQGVLVYGYTF. The full variable domain, rest sourced from reference TRBV2 and TRBJ1-2, is EPEVTQTPSHQVTQMGQEVILRCVPISNHLYFYWYRQILGQKVEFLVSFYNNEISEKSEIFDDQFSVERPDGSNFTLKIRSTKLEDSAMYFCASPPGQGVLVYGYTFGSGTRLTVV.

The rearrangement joins TRBV6-5 to TRBJ2-2, with 8 bases matching TRBD1. J gave up 2 bases and V 4 bases, and 9 bases lay outside the gene matches. Germline V gene lookup returns CDR1 MNHEY and CDR2 SVGAGI. The CDR3 totals 17 residues. CDR3 region: CASSSSRTGSNTGELFF. The DNA for the CDR3 is TGTGCCAGCAGTTCGAGTCGGACAGGGTCAAACACCGGGGAGCTGTTTTTT.

The chain uses TRBV5-6 and TRBJ2-3; D remains ambiguous. The CDR3 is made up of 15 amino acids. Per germline, CDR1 SGHDT and CDR2 YYEEEE. V was cut by 1 base and J by 1 base, with 10 bases left in between. The CDR3 DNA reads as TGTGCCAGCAGCTTGAGGCTAGTCGGCACAGATACGCAGTATTTT. Amino acid sequence: CASSLRLVGTDTQYF. Supplemented by reference TRBV5-6 and TRBJ2-3, the full variable domain reads DAGVTQSPTHLIKTRGQQVTLRCSPKSGHDTVSWYQQALGQGPQFIFQYYEEEERQRGNFPDRFSGHQFPNYSSELNVNALLLGDSALYLCASSLRLVGTDTQYFGPGTRLTVL.

The chain is built from TRBV29-1 and TRBJ2-7, with 10 nucleotides matching TRBD2. The CDR3 runs 14 residues. V gave up 7 bases and J gave up 2 bases; unmatched junction bases: 8. The germline CDR1 and CDR2 sequences are SQVTM and ANQGSEA. CDR3 nucleotide sequence: TGCAGCGGATTAGCGGGAGGTCGACCCTACGAGCAGTACTTC. This gives the protein CSGLAGGRPYEQYF.

The table lists this clonotype with a few counts. This sequence joins TRBV29-1 and TRBJ2-5; D uncertain. This CDR3 region has 14 residues. Germline-derived CDR1 and CDR2 are SQVTM and ANQGSEA. Trimming removed 1 base from V and 5 bases from J, with 14 bases in between. In DNA, the CDR3 is TGCAGCGTTGAAGTGGCAGGACGTCAGGAGACCCAGTACTTC. Protein: CSVEVAGRQETQYF.

This clonotype was seen only a few times. The rearrangement links TRBV29-1 to TRBJ2-1; D perhaps matches TRBD2 (6 bases). Germline V gene sequence: CDR1 SQVTM, CDR2 ANQGSEA. Between the trimmed V and J ends, which lost 3 bases and 5 bases, there was a span of 11 bases. The CDR3 has 13 amino acids. CDR3 nucleotides: TGCAGCGTTGACCCCCGGACTAACAATGAGCAGTTCTTC. As protein: CSVDPRTNNEQFF.

This clonotype occurred a few times. The chain couples TRBV21-1 to TRBJ2-1. TRBV21-1 is assigned pseudogene status. The CDR3 has 12 residues. DNA of the CDR3: TGTGCCAGCAGCAAAGCGGGAGAGAACGAGTTCTTC. It encodes CASSKAGENEFF.

A few counts support this clonotype. V is TRBV7-6 and J is TRBJ2-5; the D call may be TRBD1 or TRBD2 (6 bases each). The CDR3 runs to 15 residues. CDR1 SGHVS and CDR2 FNYEAQ come from the germline V gene. Trimming removed 2 bases from V and 5 bases from J, with 15 bases in between. The DNA for the CDR3 is TGTGCCAGCAGCTTAAGGGGGGACTTCGTGGAGACCCAGTACTTC. Translation gives CASSLRGDFVETQYF. The full variable domain, in which reference TRBV7-6 and TRBJ2-5 provide the parts outside the CDR3, is GAGVSQSPRYKVTKRGQDVALRCDPISGHVSLYWYRQALGQGPEFLTYFNYEAQQDKSGLPNDRFSAERPEGSISTLTIQRTEQRDSAMYRCASSLRGDFVETQYFGPGTRLLVL.